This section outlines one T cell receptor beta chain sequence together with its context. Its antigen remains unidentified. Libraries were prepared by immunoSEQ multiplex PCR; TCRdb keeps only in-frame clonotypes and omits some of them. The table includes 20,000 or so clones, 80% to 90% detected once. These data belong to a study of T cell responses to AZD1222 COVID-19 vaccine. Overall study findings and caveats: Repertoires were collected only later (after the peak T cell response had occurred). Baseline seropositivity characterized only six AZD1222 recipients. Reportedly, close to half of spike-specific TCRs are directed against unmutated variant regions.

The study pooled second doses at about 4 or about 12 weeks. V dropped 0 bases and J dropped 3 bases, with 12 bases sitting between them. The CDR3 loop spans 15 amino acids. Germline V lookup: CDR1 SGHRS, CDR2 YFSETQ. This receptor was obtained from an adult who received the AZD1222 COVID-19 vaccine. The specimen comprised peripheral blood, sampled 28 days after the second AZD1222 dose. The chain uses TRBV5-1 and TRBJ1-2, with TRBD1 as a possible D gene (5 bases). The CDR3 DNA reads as TGCGCCAGCAGCTTGGGACAGCAAAAGGACTATGGCTACACCTTC. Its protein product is CASSLGQQKDYGYTF.